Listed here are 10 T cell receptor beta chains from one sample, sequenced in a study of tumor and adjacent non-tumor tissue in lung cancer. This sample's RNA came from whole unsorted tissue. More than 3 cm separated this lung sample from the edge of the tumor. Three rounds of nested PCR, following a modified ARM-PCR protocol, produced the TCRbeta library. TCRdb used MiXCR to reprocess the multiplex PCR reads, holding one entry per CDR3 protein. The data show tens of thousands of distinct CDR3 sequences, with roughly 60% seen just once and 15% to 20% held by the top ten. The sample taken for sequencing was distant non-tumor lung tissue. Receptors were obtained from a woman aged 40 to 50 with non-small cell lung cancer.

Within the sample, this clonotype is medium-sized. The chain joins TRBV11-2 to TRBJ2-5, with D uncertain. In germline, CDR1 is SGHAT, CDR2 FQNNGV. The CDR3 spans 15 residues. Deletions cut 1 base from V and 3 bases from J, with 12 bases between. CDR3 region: CASSLGQWEEETQYF. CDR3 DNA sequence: TGTGCCAGCAGCTTAGGACAATGGGAAGAAGAGACCCAGTACTTC.

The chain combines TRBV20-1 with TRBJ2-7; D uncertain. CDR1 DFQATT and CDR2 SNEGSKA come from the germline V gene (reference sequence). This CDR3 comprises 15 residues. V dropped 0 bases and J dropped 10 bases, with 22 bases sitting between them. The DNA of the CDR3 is TGCAGTGCTAGAGATTGGGTGTCGCTGAGCTACGTACAGTACTTC. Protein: CSARDWVSLSYVQYF.

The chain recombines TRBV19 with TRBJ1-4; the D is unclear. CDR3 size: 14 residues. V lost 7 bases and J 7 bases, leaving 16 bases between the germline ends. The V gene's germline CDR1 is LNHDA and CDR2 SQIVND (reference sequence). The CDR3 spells CASTISGSPEKLFF. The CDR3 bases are TGTGCCAGTACTATCTCGGGGAGCCCTGAAAAACTGTTTTTT.

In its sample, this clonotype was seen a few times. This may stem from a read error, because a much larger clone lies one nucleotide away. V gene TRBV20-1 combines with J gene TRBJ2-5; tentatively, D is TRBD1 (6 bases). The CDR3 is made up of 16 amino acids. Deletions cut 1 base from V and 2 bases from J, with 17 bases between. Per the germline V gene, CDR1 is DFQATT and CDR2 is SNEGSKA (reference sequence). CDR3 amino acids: CSARGGQLPLQETQYF. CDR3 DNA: TGCAGTGCTAGAGGCGGACAGTTACCTTTGCAAGAGACCCAGTACTTC.

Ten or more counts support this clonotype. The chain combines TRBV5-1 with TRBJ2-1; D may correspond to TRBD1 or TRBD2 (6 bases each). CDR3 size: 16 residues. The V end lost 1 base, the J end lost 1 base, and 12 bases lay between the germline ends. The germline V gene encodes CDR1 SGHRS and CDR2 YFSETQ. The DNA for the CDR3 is TGCGCCAGCAGCTTGAGGGGGGACACTTCCTACAATGAGCAGTTCTTC. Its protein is CASSLRGDTSYNEQFF.

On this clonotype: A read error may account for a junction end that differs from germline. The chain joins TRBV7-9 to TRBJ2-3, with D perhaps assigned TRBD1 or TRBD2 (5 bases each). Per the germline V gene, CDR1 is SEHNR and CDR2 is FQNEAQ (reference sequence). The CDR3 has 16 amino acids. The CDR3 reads CPSSGPGQRNTDTQYF. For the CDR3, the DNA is TGTCCCAGCAGCGGCCCGGGGCAGCGAAACACAGATACGCAGTATTTT.

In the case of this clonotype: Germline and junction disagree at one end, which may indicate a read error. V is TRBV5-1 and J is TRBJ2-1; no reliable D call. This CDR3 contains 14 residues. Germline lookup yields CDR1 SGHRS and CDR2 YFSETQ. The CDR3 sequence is CASSPGSGYNKQFF. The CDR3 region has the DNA TGCGCCAGCAGCCCCGGGTCCGGTTACAATAAGCAGTTCTTC.

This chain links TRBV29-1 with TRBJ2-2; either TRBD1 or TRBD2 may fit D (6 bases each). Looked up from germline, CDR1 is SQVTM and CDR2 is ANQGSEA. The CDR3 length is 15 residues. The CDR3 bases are TGCAACGCGAAAAGGGGGGCGGATCTCACCGGGGAGCTGTTTTTT. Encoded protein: CNAKRGADLTGELFF.

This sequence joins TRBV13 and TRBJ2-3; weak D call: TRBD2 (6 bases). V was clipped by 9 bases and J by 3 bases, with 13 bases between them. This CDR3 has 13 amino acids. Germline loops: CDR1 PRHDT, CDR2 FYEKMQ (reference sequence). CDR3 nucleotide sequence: TGTGCCAGGGCCTCTGGGGGGACAGATACGCAGTATTTT. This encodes CARASGGTDTQYF. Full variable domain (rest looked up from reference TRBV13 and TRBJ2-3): AAGVIQSPRHLIKEKRETATLKCYPIPRHDTVYWYQQGPGQDPQFLISFYEKMQSDKGSIPDRFSAQQFSDYHSELNMSSLELGDSALYFCARASGGTDTQYFGPGTRLTVL.

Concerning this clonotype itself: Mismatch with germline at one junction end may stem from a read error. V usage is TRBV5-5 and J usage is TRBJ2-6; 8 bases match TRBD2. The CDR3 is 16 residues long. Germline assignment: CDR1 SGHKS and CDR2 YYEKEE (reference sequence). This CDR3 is CASSPGGGYGANILTF. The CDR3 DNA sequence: TGTGCCAGCAGCCCCGGGGGGGGTTATGGGGCCAACATCCTGACTTTC.